This record covers a single T cell receptor (beta chain). These data belong to a study of T cell responses to AZD1222 COVID-19 vaccine. The CDR3 has 15 residues. Germline CDR1 SGHRS, CDR2 YFSETQ. Trimming took off 2 bases at V and 3 bases at J, with 14 bases between the two ends. Only in-frame clones appear in the TCRdb table, and some are missing; sequencing was by immunoSEQ multiplex PCR. Of around 110,000 clones in the sample, more than 85% were seen once. The source was peripheral blood, collected on day 0 of AZD1222 vaccination. This clonotype was sampled from an adult in good health. The chain recombines TRBV5-1 with TRBJ1-2; D is possibly TRBD1 (6 bases). The DNA for the CDR3 is TGCGCCAGCAGCTTCGCGGGACAAAGGGACTATGGCTACACCTTC. It encodes CASSFAGQRDYGYTF.